The source of this TCR beta chain is a study of cytomegalovirus exposure and HLA in healthy donors. This PCR relied on a set of 60 Vbeta primers and 13 Jbeta primers. Profiling relied on immunoSEQ multiplex PCR, and the TCRdb table lists in-frame clones only, not all of them. The sample yields fewer than 80,000 clones, about 81% seen once. Germline V gene data show CDR1 as SGHDT and CDR2 as YYEEEE. The V gene end was trimmed by 0 bases and the J gene end by 5 bases; junction bases not matched to a gene: 12. The CDR3 length is 18 residues. The chain is built from TRBV5-6 and TRBJ1-4; 8 bases agree with TRBD1. The origin of this receptor is a woman aged 25 to 45 in good health and CMV-seronegative. The specimen sequenced was PBMCs. DNA of the CDR3: TGTGCCAGCAGCTTGGCAGGGGGCGAGGTGGGCCGCAATGAAAAACTGTTTTTT. As protein: CASSLAGGEVGRNEKLFF.